This T cell receptor beta chain is from a study of cytomegalovirus exposure and HLA in healthy donors. The PCR used 60 Vbeta and 13 Jbeta primers. The protocol was immunoSEQ multiplex PCR, while the TCRdb copy is restricted to in-frame clones and leaves out a portion. This sample's table reports 150,000 to 200,000 clones. This receptor was taken from a man aged 25-45 years in good health and CMV-seronegative. Sample: PBMCs.

In DNA form, the CDR3 reads TGTGCCAGCAGCTTACTAGGGGGATCGGGCGAGCAGTACTTC. Protein sequence: CASSLLGGSGEQYF. The rearrangement joins TRBV11-2 to TRBJ2-7, with D possibly matching TRBD1 (6 bases). Germline CDR1 SGHAT, CDR2 FQNNGV. V lost 2 bases and J 6 bases, leaving 14 bases between the germline ends. The CDR3 is 14 residues long.